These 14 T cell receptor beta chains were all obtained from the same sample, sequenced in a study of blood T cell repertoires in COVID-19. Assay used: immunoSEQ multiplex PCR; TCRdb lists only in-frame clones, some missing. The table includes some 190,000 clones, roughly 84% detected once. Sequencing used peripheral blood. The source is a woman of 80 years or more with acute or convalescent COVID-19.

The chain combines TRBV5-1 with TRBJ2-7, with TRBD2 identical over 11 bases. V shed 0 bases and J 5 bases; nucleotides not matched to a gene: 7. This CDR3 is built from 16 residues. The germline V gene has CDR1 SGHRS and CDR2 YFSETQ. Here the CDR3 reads CASSLGASGRKNEQYF. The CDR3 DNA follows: TGCGCCAGCAGCTTGGGGGCTAGCGGGAGGAAGAACGAGCAGTACTTC.

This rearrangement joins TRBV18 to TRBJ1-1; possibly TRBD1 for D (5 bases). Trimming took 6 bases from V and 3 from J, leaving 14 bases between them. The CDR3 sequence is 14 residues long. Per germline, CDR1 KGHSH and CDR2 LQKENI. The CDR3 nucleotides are TGTGCCAGCTCCCCCGCAGGGAAGGACACTGAAGCTTTCTTT. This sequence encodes CASSPAGKDTEAFF.

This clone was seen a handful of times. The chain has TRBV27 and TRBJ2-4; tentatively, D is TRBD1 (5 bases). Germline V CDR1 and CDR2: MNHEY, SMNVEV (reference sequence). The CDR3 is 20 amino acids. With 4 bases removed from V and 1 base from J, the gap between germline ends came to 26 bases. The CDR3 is CASSCSETEEGVRAKNIQYF. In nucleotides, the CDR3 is TGTGCCAGCAGTTGTTCCGAAACGGAAGAAGGGGTTCGGGCCAAAAACATTCAGTACTTC.

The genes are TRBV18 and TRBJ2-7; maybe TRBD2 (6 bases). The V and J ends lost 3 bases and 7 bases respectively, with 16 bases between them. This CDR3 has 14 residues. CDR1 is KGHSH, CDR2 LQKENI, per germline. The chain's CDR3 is CASSPRTGEEEQYF. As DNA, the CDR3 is TGTGCCAGCTCACCCCGGACGGGGGAGGAGGAGCAGTACTTC.

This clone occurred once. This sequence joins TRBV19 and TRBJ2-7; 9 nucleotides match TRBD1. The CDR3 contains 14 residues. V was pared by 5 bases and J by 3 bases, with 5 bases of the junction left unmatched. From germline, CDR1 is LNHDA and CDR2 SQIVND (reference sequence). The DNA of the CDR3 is TGTGCCAGTAGTCCGGGACAGGGCCTCTACGAGCAGTACTTC. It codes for CASSPGQGLYEQYF.

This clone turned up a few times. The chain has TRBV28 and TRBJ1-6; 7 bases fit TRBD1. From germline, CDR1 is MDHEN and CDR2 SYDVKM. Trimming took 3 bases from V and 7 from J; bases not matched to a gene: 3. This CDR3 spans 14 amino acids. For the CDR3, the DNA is TGTGCCAGCAGTTTGACAGGGTGGAATTCACCCCTCCACTTT. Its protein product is CASSLTGWNSPLHF.

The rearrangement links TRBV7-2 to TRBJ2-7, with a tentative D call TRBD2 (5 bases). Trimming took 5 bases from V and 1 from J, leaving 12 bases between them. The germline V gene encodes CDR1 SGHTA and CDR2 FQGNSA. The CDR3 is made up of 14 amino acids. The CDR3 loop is CASSATRASYEQYF. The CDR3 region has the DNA TGTGCCAGCAGCGCGACGAGGGCTTCCTACGAGCAGTACTTC.

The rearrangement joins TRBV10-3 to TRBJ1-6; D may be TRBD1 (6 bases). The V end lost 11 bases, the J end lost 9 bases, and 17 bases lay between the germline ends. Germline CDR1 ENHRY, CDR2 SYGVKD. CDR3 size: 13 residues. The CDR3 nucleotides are TGTGCCTCTCGGGGGGCTGGGGGTTCACCCCTCCACTTT. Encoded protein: CASRGAGGSPLHF.

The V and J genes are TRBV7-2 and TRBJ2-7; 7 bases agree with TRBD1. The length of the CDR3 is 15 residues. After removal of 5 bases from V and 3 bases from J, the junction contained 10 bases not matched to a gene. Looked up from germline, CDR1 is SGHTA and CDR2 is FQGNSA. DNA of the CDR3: TGTGCCAGCAGCCCCGGGACAGTCAAAGGCTACGAGCAGTACTTC. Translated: CASSPGTVKGYEQYF.

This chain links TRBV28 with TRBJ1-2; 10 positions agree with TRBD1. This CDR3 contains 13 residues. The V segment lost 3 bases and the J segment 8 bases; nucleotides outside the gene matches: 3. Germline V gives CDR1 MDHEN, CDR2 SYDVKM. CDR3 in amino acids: CASSLRDRGGYTF. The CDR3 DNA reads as TGTGCCAGCAGTTTGCGGGACAGGGGAGGCTACACCTTC.

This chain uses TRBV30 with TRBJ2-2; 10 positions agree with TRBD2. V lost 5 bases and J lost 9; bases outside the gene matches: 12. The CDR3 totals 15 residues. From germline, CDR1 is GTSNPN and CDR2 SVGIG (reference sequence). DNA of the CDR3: TGTGCCTGGGGAACTAGCGGGACCTCTAGAAGGGAGCTGTTTTTT. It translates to CAWGTSGTSRRELFF.

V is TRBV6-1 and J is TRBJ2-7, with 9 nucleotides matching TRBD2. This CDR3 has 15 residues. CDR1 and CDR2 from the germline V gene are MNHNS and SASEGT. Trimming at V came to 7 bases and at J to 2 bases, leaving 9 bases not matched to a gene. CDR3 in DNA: TGTGCCAGCATAAACCAACCTAGCGGGGCCTACGAGCAGTACTTC. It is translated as CASINQPSGAYEQYF.

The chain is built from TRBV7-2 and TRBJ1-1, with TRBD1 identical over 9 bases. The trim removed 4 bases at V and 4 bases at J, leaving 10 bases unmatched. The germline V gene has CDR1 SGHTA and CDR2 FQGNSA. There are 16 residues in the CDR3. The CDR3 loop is CASSWVGTGSFTEAFF. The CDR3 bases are TGTGCCAGCAGCTGGGTCGGGACAGGGAGTTTCACTGAAGCTTTCTTT.

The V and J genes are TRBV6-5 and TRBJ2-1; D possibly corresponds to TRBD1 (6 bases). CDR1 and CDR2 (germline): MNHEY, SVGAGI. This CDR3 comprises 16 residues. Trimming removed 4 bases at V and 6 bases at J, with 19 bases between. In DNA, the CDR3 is TGTGCCAGCAGTTCTTCAGGGACAAGAGCAAGCAATGAGCAGTTCTTC. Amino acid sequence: CASSSSGTRASNEQFF.